This TCR beta chain was obtained from a study of OX40 agonist ivuxolimab in advanced cancers. Study-wide points: People who partly responded at 0.1-3.0 mg/kg had some of the least clonal expansion seen.

CDR1 and CDR2 from the germline V gene are MNHEY and SMNVEV (reference sequence). Trimming removed 8 bases at V and 4 bases at J, with 17 bases between. There are 14 residues in the CDR3. Details on this clone: What it binds is not known.

TCRdb keeps only in-frame clones here, not all; method: immunoSEQ multiplex PCR. The sample carries 50,000 to 65,000 clones, around 90% recorded once. The source is an adult with an advanced solid tumor such as melanoma, head and neck, liver or kidney cancer. This specimen was CD4+ or CD8+ T cells sorted from blood, taken in a trial of the OX40 agonist ivuxolimab. V is TRBV27 and J is TRBJ1-1, with a tentative D call TRBD1 (5 bases). The CDR3 sequence is CASSIRGTGTEAFF. The CDR3, as DNA: TGTGCCAGCTCTATCCGGGGGACGGGCACTGAAGCTTTCTTT.